This T cell receptor (beta chain) was captured by sequencing in a study of blood T cell repertoires in COVID-19. Study-level background: Cohort 3 donors counted as recovered after two negative PCRs, clearance, or resolved symptoms. In each case, the material was cDNA or gDNA derived from T cells, B-cell-depleted T cells, or PBMCs.

Authors' methods: Reference gene primer amplification gave nucleated cell count estimates. Produced via immunoSEQ multiplex PCR; TCRdb's table is partial and in-frame only. D and trimming were read from the DNA, whereas the V and J calls and clone size are those reported in that table. The sample consists of a few hundred thousand clones, 70% to 90% of them appearing once. The age range of participants was 18 to 89 years, with residence in about 25 US areas. This CDR3 region has 13 residues. V trimming: 8 bases; J trimming: 4 bases; junction bases outside the gene matches: 8. CDR1 and CDR2 from the germline V gene are MNHEY and SMNVEV (reference sequence).

The rearrangement joins TRBV27 to TRBJ2-7, with TRBD1 identical over 7 bases. This receptor was identified in a man between 40 and 49 years old in a cohort exposed to, infected with or recovered from COVID-19 (not recorded which). Sequencing input: PBMCs or T cells enriched from blood (not recorded which). The CDR3 spells CASVPGQKYEQYF. CDR3 DNA sequence: TGTGCCAGCGTCCCGGGACAGAAATACGAGCAGTACTTC.